The sequence of this T cell receptor (beta chain) was determined in a study of brain metastases from non-small cell lung cancer. The protocol was immunoSEQ multiplex PCR, while the TCRdb copy is restricted to in-frame clones and leaves out a portion. Found here are roughly 2,000 clones, about 80% of them singletons; the top ten hold about 8.6%. What was sequenced was tumor-adjacent normal tissue. This receptor was identified in a donor aged 40 or over with non-small cell lung cancer.

CDR3 sequence: CAWSPQLTYEQYF. The DNA for the CDR3 is TGTGCCTGGAGTCCCCAGTTGACCTACGAGCAGTACTTC. This chain uses TRBV30 with TRBJ2-7, with no clear D. The germline V and J ends were trimmed by 2 bases and 2 bases, with 10 bases remaining between them. In germline, CDR1 is GTSNPN, CDR2 SVGIG (reference sequence). The length of the CDR3 is 13 residues.